A selection of T cell receptor beta chains follows, all from one sample in a study of Graves' ophthalmopathy and Graves' hyperthyroidism. TCRdb re-called the multiplex PCR reads with MiXCR, one entry per CDR3 protein. The data contain 300,000 to 500,000 distinct CDR3 sequences, approximately 15% of them singletons. Sequenced sample: peripheral blood. The source is a woman between 18 and 30 years old with stable Graves' hyperthyroidism. The CDR3 runs from the conserved cysteine through the conserved F or W. The order of the fields is D gene, V gene, clone size, J gene, CDR3 DNA, CDR3 protein. D genes are given only for firm matches. Rows give clone size only sometimes, using once, few, many, or a class for an expanded clone.

-	TRBV7-2	many	TRBJ2-7	TGTGCCAGCAGCCCTCGGGGGTCTTGGTCCTACGAGCAGTACTTC	CASSPRGSWSYEQYF
TRBD1	TRBV2	many	TRBJ2-7	TGTGCCGGGGGACAGACCTCCTACGAGCAGTACTTC	CAGGQTSYEQYF
-	TRBV11-2	many	TRBJ1-6	TGTGCCAGCAGCCCTAATTCGGGAAATTCACCCCTCCACTTT	CASSPNSGNSPLHF
-	TRBV5-1	many	TRBJ1-1	TGCGCCAGCAGCTTCAAGAGGGACTCTGAAGCTTTCTTT	CASSFKRDSEAFF
-	TRBV5-1	many	TRBJ1-5	TGCGCCAGCAGCTTTACAGGTGATAGCAATCAGCCCCAGCATTTT	CASSFTGDSNQPQHF
-	TRBV11-2	many	TRBJ1-2	TGTGCCAGCACCGGCGGGTCGCACTCCACCTTC	CASTGGSHSTF
TRBD1	TRBV7-6	many	TRBJ1-2	TGTGCCAGCAGCACGGGACAGGGTACCTATGGCTACACCTTC	CASSTGQGTYGYTF
-	TRBV29-1	many	TRBJ2-7	TGCAGCGTTGGGGCAGGCTCCTACGAGCAGTACTTC	CSVGAGSYEQYF
-	TRBV6-5	many	TRBJ1-6	TGTGCCAGCAGTTACCGGGGGCCGCATTCACCCCTCCACTTT	CASSYRGPHSPLHF
TRBD1	TRBV5-1	many	TRBJ1-1	TGCGCCAGCACCCCTCTTGGGACAGTGAACACTGAAGCTTTCTTT	CASTPLGTVNTEAFF
-	TRBV12-3/TRBV12-4	many	TRBJ1-1	TGTGCCAGTCCGAGCCCGGGGGCGAGGAACACTGAAGCTTTCTTT	CASPSPGARNTEAFF
-	TRBV6-1	many	TRBJ1-1	TGTGCCAGCAGTGTACCTCCTAACAGAATTGAAGCTTTCTTT	CASSVPPNRIEAFF
-	TRBV6-5	many	TRBJ2-5	TGTGCCAGCAGTTACTCGGGAGCGGACCAAGAGACCCAGTACTTC	CASSYSGADQETQYF
TRBD1	TRBV11-1	-	TRBJ2-7	TGTGCCAGCAGCAACGGGGACAGGGGGTACGAGCAGTACTTC	CASSNGDRGYEQYF
TRBD1	TRBV28	few	TRBJ2-5	TGTGCCAGCAGTTCCCCGGGACAGCAACAAGAGACCCAGTACTTC	CASSSPGQQQETQYF
-	TRBV3-1	few	TRBJ1-6	TGTGCCAGCAGCCACCGGACGGGGCCCCTCCACTTT	CASSHRTGPLHF
TRBD2	TRBV6-2/TRBV6-3	many	TRBJ2-7	TGTGCCAGCAGTTACGGGACTAGCTTCGGAGAGCAGTACTTC	CASSYGTSFGEQYF
-	TRBV7-8	many	TRBJ1-1	TGTGCCAGCAGCGCGCGCACAGCCATGAACACTGAAGCTTTCTTT	CASSARTAMNTEAFF
TRBD1	TRBV12-3/TRBV12-4	many	TRBJ2-7	TGTGCCAGCAGCCGAACAGGGGAAAATGACGAGCAGTACTTC	CASSRTGENDEQYF
-	TRBV6-5	many	TRBJ1-1	TGTGCCAGCAGTTTAACGGACTTGAACACTGAAGCTTTCTTT	CASSLTDLNTEAFF
TRBD1	TRBV6-1	-	TRBJ1-2	TGTGCCAGCAGTGAAGGAGAGAACAGGGGGAAGGACTACACCTTC	CASSEGENRGKDYTF
-	TRBV5-5	few	TRBJ1-1	TGTGCCAGCAGATGGTCGGTGGACACTGAAGCTTTCTTT	CASRWSVDTEAFF
-	TRBV7-2	many	TRBJ1-5	TGTGCCAGCAGCCCGGGTCGGGGGGCGGGGCAGCCCCAGCATTTT	CASSPGRGAGQPQHF
-	TRBV6-1	many	TRBJ1-1	TGTGCCAGCGGTAGGAGAACTGGACATCTTGAAGCTTTCTTT	CASGRRTGHLEAFF
-	TRBV12-5	-	TRBJ1-1	TGTGCTAGTGGGCCCCCCAGCACGTTCATGAACACTGAAACTTTCTTT	CASGPPSTFMNTETFF
-	TRBV12-3/TRBV12-4	many	TRBJ2-7	TGTGCCAGCACCCGCCCGGGTGTTTTTCGGCAGTACTTC	CASTRPGVFRQYF
TRBD1	TRBV6-5	-	TRBJ1-2	TGTGCCAGCAGTTATGCCGGGGACAGGAATAACTATGGCTACACCTTC	CASSYAGDRNNYGYTF
-	TRBV19	few	TRBJ2-7	TGTGCCAGTAGTATTGGGCAGACCTGGACCTCCTACGAGCAGTACTTC	CASSIGQTWTSYEQYF
-	TRBV7-2	-	TRBJ2-7	TGTGCCAGCAGCTCCCCAGGGAACCACGAGCAGTACTTC	CASSSPGNHEQYF
-	TRBV6-1	many	TRBJ2-7	TGTGCCAGCAGTGAACCCACCGGGACACGGCGCGAGCAGTACTTC	CASSEPTGTRREQYF
-	TRBV12-3/TRBV12-4	many	TRBJ1-2	TGTGCCAGTCTCGCGAGGGGGGCAGGGAATTTCGGCTACACCTTC	CASLARGAGNFGYTF
-	TRBV6-5	many	TRBJ1-5	TGTGCCAGCAGTTCCCCAGGGGTTTTACTTCAGCCCCAGCATTTT	CASSSPGVLLQPQHF
-	TRBV7-2	many	TRBJ1-1	TGTGCCAGCAGCACACGGTTGGCAGAAGAAGCTTTCTTT	CASSTRLAEEAFF
-	TRBV29-1	many	TRBJ2-5	TGCAGCGCCTCGGATGGATGGTACCAAGAGACCCAGTACTTC	CSASDGWYQETQYF
-	TRBV27	-	TRBJ1-2	TGTGCCAGCAGTAAACAGGGTAGTGGCTACACCTTC	CASSKQGSGYTF
TRBD2	TRBV18	few	TRBJ2-7	TGTGCCAGCTCACGGACTAGCGGAAGCTCCTACGAGCAGTACTTC	CASSRTSGSSYEQYF
TRBD2	TRBV7-9	many	TRBJ2-7	TGTGCCAGCAGCCCCCGACTAGCGGGGGACCCAGAGCAGTACTTC	CASSPRLAGDPEQYF
TRBD2	TRBV7-8	many	TRBJ2-5	TGTGCCAGCAGCCGAACAGTCAGCGGGGGGGCCCTTGAGACCCAGTACTTC	CASSRTVSGGALETQYF
-	TRBV6-1	few	TRBJ2-7	TGTGCCAGCAGTGCCGCTGCGGGCACATACGATCAGTACTTC	CASSAAAGTYDQYF
TRBD1	TRBV6-2/TRBV6-3	many	TRBJ1-1	TGTGCCAGCAGAACGGGACAGGGGGTTCGGAACACTGAAGCTTTCTTT	CASRTGQGVRNTEAFF
TRBD1	TRBV4-1	many	TRBJ1-6	TGCGCCACCTCCTGGGACAGCAATAATTCACCCCTCCACTTT	CATSWDSNNSPLHF
-	TRBV5-1	many	TRBJ2-7	TGCGCCAGCAGCCCCGGGGCAGGGGAGGTCTACGAGCAGTACTTC	CASSPGAGEVYEQYF
-	TRBV6-2/TRBV6-3	many	TRBJ1-1	TGTGCCAGCAGGCGACGACAGACGTACACTGAAGCTTTCTTT	CASRRRQTYTEAFF
TRBD1	TRBV10-3	many	TRBJ1-2	TGTGCCATCAAGGGGACAGCGAGCTATGGCTACACCTTC	CAIKGTASYGYTF
-	TRBV20-1	many	TRBJ1-1	TGCAGTGCTAGAGATAATTTTGGGGGCACTGAAGCTTTCTTT	CSARDNFGGTEAFF
-	TRBV18	-	TRBJ1-2	TGTGCCAGCTCACGCGATACCCAGTTTCAAGCTAACTATGGCTACACCTTC	CASSRDTQFQANYGYTF
-	TRBV15	many	TRBJ1-2	TGTGCCACCAGCAGAGATAAAGACCTCCTCTATGGCTACACCTTC	CATSRDKDLLYGYTF